The 29 T cell receptor beta chains presented below share a single source sample, sequenced in a study of HIV-infected children after antiretroviral therapy interruption. Described treatment: PENTA 11 planned treatment interruption arm or continuous ART arm. A 3' RACE protocol on RNA, with unique molecular identifiers, produced the TCR library. TCRdb reprocessed the 3' RACE reads with MiXCR, giving one entry per CDR3 protein. The repertoire holds fewer than 100,000 distinct CDR3 sequences, with about 6.9% as singletons. The sample in question was CD45RA+ CD4+ T cells from PBMCs, pooled from several time points, obtained from a donor given antiretroviral therapy, either interrupted or continuous. Subset given: naive CD4+ CD45RA+ CD45RO- T cells. The receptors were sampled from a pool of human donors with HIV.

Only a few counts were recorded for this clonotype. The rearrangement joins TRBV5-6 to TRBJ1-5; D gene ambiguous. Per the germline V gene, CDR1 is SGHDT and CDR2 is YYEEEE. Trimming took off 0 bases at V and 2 bases at J, with 6 bases between the two ends. CDR3 length equals 14 residues. The CDR3 DNA reads TGTGCCAGCAGCTTGGACGGAGGCAATCAGCCCCAGCATTTT. It codes for CASSLDGGNQPQHF.

There are many counts of this clonotype. This chain connects TRBV7-6 to TRBJ2-1, with no clear D. Between the trimmed V and J ends, which lost 5 bases and 10 bases, there was a span of 15 bases. This CDR3 spans 13 amino acids. The V gene's germline CDR1 is SGHVS and CDR2 FNYEAQ. Here the CDR3 reads CASSLPLVGEQFF. In DNA form, the CDR3 reads TGTGCCAGCAGCCTTCCGCTTGTCGGGGAGCAGTTCTTC.

This clonotype was recorded many times. J is TRBJ2-4 and V is TRBV2; D is unclear. CDR3 size: 14 residues. V was cut by 5 bases and J by 1 base, with 9 bases left in between. Per the germline V gene, CDR1 is SNHLY and CDR2 is FYNNEI. The CDR3 bases are TGTGCCAGCAGTAAGGATAACGCCAAAAACATTCAGTACTTC. Translating it yields CASSKDNAKNIQYF.

This clonotype was observed at least ten times. V is TRBV5-1 and J is TRBJ2-5, with TRBD1 as a possible D gene (5 bases). Trimming took off 4 bases at V and 5 bases at J, with 18 bases between the two ends. The CDR3 has 15 residues. The germline V gene encodes CDR1 SGHRS and CDR2 YFSETQ. This CDR3 is CASSGETDRVETQYF. In nucleotides, the CDR3 is TGCGCCAGCAGCGGAGAGACAGACCGAGTGGAGACCCAGTACTTC.

The table lists this clonotype with a few counts. This sequence joins TRBV6-1 and TRBJ2-7; D possibly corresponds to TRBD1 (6 bases). CDR1 and CDR2 from the germline V gene are MNHNS and SASEGT. V was cut by 7 bases and J by 4 bases, with 11 bases left in between. The CDR3 is 12 amino acids. The CDR3 region is CASMNREYEQYF. The CDR3 nucleotides are TGTGCCAGCATGAACAGGGAATACGAGCAGTACTTC.

The table lists this clonotype with many counts. The V gene is TRBV5-6, the J gene TRBJ1-2; no firm D call. CDR1 SGHDT and CDR2 YYEEEE come from the germline V gene. The CDR3 has 14 amino acids. V lost 2 bases to trimming and J lost 8 bases, with 16 bases between them. The CDR3 sequence: CASSFRLGPNGYTF. Here the CDR3 DNA reads TGTGCCAGCAGCTTTCGGTTAGGACCGAACGGCTACACCTTC.

The rearrangement uses TRBV25-1 and TRBJ2-1, with 11 bases matching TRBD1. The CDR3 runs 16 residues. Germline V lookup: CDR1 MGHDK, CDR2 SYGVNS. Trimming cost V 8 bases and J 3 bases; bases outside gene matches: 9. The CDR3 nucleotides read TGTGCCAGCCTACCCCCGGACAGGGGGCTCTACAATGAGCAGTTCTTC. Translated: CASLPPDRGLYNEQFF.

This clonotype was counted ten times or more. The rearrangement joins TRBV24-1 to TRBJ2-3; D is uncertain. CDR1 and CDR2 from the germline V gene are KGHDR and SFDVKD. Trimming stripped 4 bases from V and 10 bases from J, with 23 bases between. The CDR3 has 16 residues. The CDR3 spells CATSDRTVTAGLSQYF. In DNA, the CDR3 is TGTGCCACCAGTGACCGAACAGTTACCGCCGGGCTTTCGCAGTATTTT.

This clonotype has ten or more counts. This chain uses TRBV10-3 with TRBJ1-1; a weak D match, TRBD1 (5 bases). Deletions cut 3 bases from V and 0 bases from J, with 8 bases between. Looked up from germline, CDR1 is ENHRY and CDR2 is SYGVKD. This CDR3 spans 14 amino acids. The CDR3 nucleotides are TGTGCCATCAGTGAAAAGGGACTGAACACTGAAGCTTTCTTT. This sequence encodes CAISEKGLNTEAFF.

This clonotype has a count of ten or more. This chain joins TRBV11-2 and TRBJ2-1, with 8 bases fitting TRBD2. V lost 5 bases to trimming and J lost 8 bases; unmatched junction nucleotides: 17. This CDR3 contains 17 residues. Germline V gene data show CDR1 as SGHAT and CDR2 as FQNNGV. The CDR3 DNA is TGTGCCAGCAGCCCGGTTTGGTTGGCGGGAGGAGGCCATGAGCAGTTCTTC. Its protein is CASSPVWLAGGGHEQFF. Supplemented by reference TRBV11-2 and TRBJ2-1, the full variable domain reads EAGVAQSPRYKIIEKRQSVAFWCNPISGHATLYWYQQILGQGPKLLIQFQNNGVVDDSQLPKDRFSAERLKGVDSTLKIQPAKLEDSAVYLCASSPVWLAGGGHEQFFGPGTRLTVL.

This clonotype occurred a few times. The V gene is TRBV10-3, the J gene TRBJ2-3; D is unclear. Trimming pared 8 bases from V and 4 bases from J, leaving 7 bases between. The CDR3 consists of 11 residues. The germline gives CDR1 ENHRY, CDR2 SYGVKD. CDR3 DNA sequence: TGTGCCATCGGTCTAGCAGATACGCAGTATTTT. Its protein is CAIGLADTQYF.

This clonotype was detected ten times or more. This chain uses TRBV19 with TRBJ2-5; D remains ambiguous. From germline, CDR1 is LNHDA and CDR2 SQIVND (reference sequence). Trimming pared 3 bases from V and 2 bases from J, leaving 7 bases between. CDR3 length: 13 amino acids. The CDR3 region has the DNA TGTGCCAGTAGTATCGCCAGACAAGAGACCCAGTACTTC. It yields the protein CASSIARQETQYF.

A few counts support this clonotype. V gene TRBV3-1 combines with J gene TRBJ1-1, with D possibly matching TRBD1 (5 bases). The CDR3 consists of 13 residues. Between the trimmed V and J ends, which lost 5 bases and 5 bases, there was a span of 12 bases. Germline V CDR1 and CDR2: LGHDT, YNNKEL (reference sequence). CDR3: CASSAPGGTEAFF. In nucleotides, the CDR3 is TGTGCCAGCAGCGCCCCCGGGGGTACTGAAGCTTTCTTT.

This clonotype appeared a few times. One base away lies a much larger clone, so this may be a sequencing read error. In this CDR3 the conserved last residue, phenylalanine or tryptophan, is missing, so a read error is likely. This rearrangement joins TRBV5-1 to TRBJ2-3; no clear D. The CDR3 runs 15 residues. The germline CDR1 and CDR2 sequences are SGHRS and YFSETQ. CDR3 sequence: CASSFTYPSTDTQYL. The CDR3, as DNA: TGTGCCAGCAGCTTTACTTACCCGAGCACAGATACGCAGTATTTG.

This clonotype appeared many times. J is TRBJ1-2 and V is TRBV10-2; 7 nucleotides match TRBD1. The CDR3 has 14 residues. V was clipped by 2 bases and J by 8 bases; unmatched bases: 8. The germline gives CDR1 WSHSY, CDR2 SAAADI. CDR3 region: CASSEGRGSRGYTF. CDR3 coding DNA: TGCGCCAGCAGTGAGGGCAGGGGGAGTAGAGGCTACACCTTC.

J is TRBJ2-2 and V is TRBV24-1; D not resolved. The CDR3 is 12 residues long. From germline, CDR1 is KGHDR and CDR2 SFDVKD. V shed 3 bases and J shed 6 bases, with 4 bases lying between them. DNA for the CDR3: TGTGCCACCAGTGATGTTCCCGGGGAGCTGTTTTTT. Amino acids: CATSDVPGELFF.

This clonotype has just a few counts. The rearrangement links TRBV10-2 to TRBJ2-2, with D possibly TRBD1 on 5 matching bases. Between the trimmed V and J ends, which lost 2 bases and 5 bases, there was a span of 12 bases. The CDR3 spans 15 residues. CDR1 WSHSY and CDR2 SAAADI come from the germline V gene. The CDR3 is CASSENQGWTGELFF. The CDR3 bases are TGCGCCAGCAGTGAGAATCAGGGTTGGACCGGGGAGCTGTTTTTT.

This clonotype showed up many times. The CDR3 bases are TGCGCCAGCAGCTTGGAGGCAGGGGTCCCCATTCAGTACTTC. Translating gives CASSLEAGVPIQYF. The chain recombines TRBV5-1 with TRBJ2-4; D is possibly TRBD1 (6 bases). The germline V and J ends were trimmed by 0 bases and 9 bases, with 13 bases remaining between them. Per the germline V gene, CDR1 is SGHRS and CDR2 is YFSETQ. This CDR3 has 14 residues. Based on the CDR3 plus reference TRBV5-1 and TRBJ2-4, the full variable domain is KAGVTQTPRYLIKTRGQQVTLSCSPISGHRSVSWYQQTPGQGLQFLFEYFSETQRNKGNFPGRFSGRQFSNSRSEMNVSTLELGDSALYLCASSLEAGVPIQYFGAGTRLSVL.

This clonotype was recorded at least ten times. The gene calls are TRBV6-6 and TRBJ2-1; D call uncertain. This CDR3 is built from 15 residues. From germline, CDR1 is MNHNY and CDR2 SVGAGI (reference sequence). With 0 bases removed from V and 2 bases from J, the gap between germline ends came to 8 bases. Here the CDR3 reads CASSYSAGAYNEQFF. DNA for the CDR3: TGTGCCAGCAGTTACTCAGCCGGAGCCTACAATGAGCAGTTCTTC.

This clonotype was counted at least ten times. V and J are TRBV6-4 and TRBJ2-3, with TRBD2 identical over 7 bases. Germline V lookup: CDR1 MRHNA, CDR2 SNTAGT. The CDR3 is 14 amino acids. V gave up 5 bases and J gave up 3 bases; unmatched junction bases: 5. CDR3 DNA: TGTGCCAGCAGTCCCCTGGGAGGGACAGATACGCAGTATTTT. Its protein is CASSPLGGTDTQYF.

In its sample, this clonotype was seen a few times. This sequence joins TRBV5-1 and TRBJ2-7; D is unclear. The CDR3 has 12 residues. Trimming left V 5 bases short and J 7 bases short, with 13 bases between. Germline-derived CDR1 and CDR2 are SGHRS and YFSETQ. The CDR3 spells CASSPSLLEQYF. The CDR3 bases are TGCGCCAGCAGTCCGTCCCTCCTGGAGCAGTACTTC.

The J gene is TRBJ1-1, the V gene TRBV12-3 or TRBV12-4; D is unresolved. V was trimmed by 6 bases and J by 5 bases, leaving 10 bases between them. The CDR3 sequence is 12 residues long. DNA of the CDR3: TGTGCCAGCAGCCTTACACAGACTGAAGCTTTCTTT. Its translation: CASSLTQTEAFF.

This clonotype was observed at least ten times. The V call is TRBV28, the J call TRBJ2-7, with TRBD1 matching over 8 bases. V lost 10 bases, J lost 4 bases, and 12 bases stayed unmatched. The CDR3 is 14 amino acids. Germline-derived CDR1 and CDR2 are MDHEN and SYDVKM. The CDR3 DNA reads TGTGCCACAAGGGGGACAGGTAACTTATACGAGCAGTACTTC. It translates to CATRGTGNLYEQYF.

This clonotype was detected only a few times. The CDR3: CAISPGTSNTGELFF. DNA of the CDR3: TGTGCCATCAGCCCCGGGACTTCGAACACCGGGGAGCTGTTTTTT. This rearrangement joins TRBV10-3 to TRBJ2-2; D perhaps matches TRBD2 (6 bases). This CDR3 comprises 15 residues. Trimming stripped 6 bases from V and 0 bases from J, with 11 bases between. From germline, CDR1 is ENHRY and CDR2 SYGVKD.

The V call is TRBV15, the J call TRBJ1-5, with a tentative D call TRBD1 (6 bases). This CDR3 has 18 residues. Germline V gives CDR1 LNHNV, CDR2 YYDKDF (reference sequence). The V end lost 3 bases, the J end lost 1 base, and 19 bases lay between the germline ends. DNA of the CDR3: TGTGCCACCAGCAGGTCCCTCCTAGGGGGGGGAAGCAATCAGCCCCAGCATTTT. It codes for CATSRSLLGGGSNQPQHF.

The sample holds many counts of this clonotype. The V and J genes are TRBV19 and TRBJ2-7; the D is unclear. Germline V gives CDR1 LNHDA, CDR2 SQIVND (reference sequence). The CDR3 loop spans 14 amino acids. V lost 7 bases and J lost 5, with 18 bases in between. CDR3 protein: CASTSEYGGDEQYF. The CDR3 region has the DNA TGTGCCAGTACCTCAGAATACGGTGGTGACGAGCAGTACTTC.

V and J are TRBV29-1 and TRBJ2-5; 8 nucleotides agree with TRBD1. V shed 6 bases, J shed 3 bases, and the junction held 12 bases outside the gene matches. From germline, CDR1 is SQVTM and CDR2 ANQGSEA. This CDR3 contains 15 residues. CDR3 amino acids: CSVPRAQGAEETQYF. The CDR3 DNA sequence: TGCAGCGTACCTCGGGCTCAGGGGGCCGAAGAGACCCAGTACTTC.

This clonotype has a count of ten or more. The chain links TRBV7-2 to TRBJ2-5; 7 bases line up with TRBD1. Germline V gives CDR1 SGHTA, CDR2 FQGNSA. V shed 3 bases and J 6 bases; nucleotides not matched to a gene: 13. This CDR3 is built from 16 residues. CDR3 DNA: TGTGCCAGCAGCTTCTACTCCGGGACAGTCGGGAAGACCCAGTACTTC. This gives the protein CASSFYSGTVGKTQYF.

This clonotype was detected many times. The rearrangement uses TRBV15 and TRBJ2-5; 7 bases line up with TRBD1. The CDR3 consists of 15 residues. J lost 2 bases, V lost 5 bases, and 8 bases had no gene match. Germline values: CDR1 LNHNV, CDR2 YYDKDF (reference sequence). The CDR3 is CATSGPYRGQETQYF. The DNA of the CDR3 is TGTGCCACCAGCGGACCGTACAGGGGTCAAGAGACCCAGTACTTC.